This TCR beta chain was obtained from a study of CD8+ T cells in alopecia areata. Study information: For the treated group, dosing was oral tofacitinib at 5 to 10 mg twice daily.

As to this clone: As yet, its antigen is unknown.

RNA, once extracted, was reverse transcribed into cDNA for use as the sequencing template. This table comes from immunoSEQ multiplex PCR, and its TCRdb copy is limited to in-frame clones, with some not included. The data show 150,000 to 200,000 clones, about 60% seen once. Treatment: oral pan-JAK inhibitor, 5-10 mg twice daily. Cell sorting on a FACSAria was used to separate CD4+ and CD8+ T cells from the PBMCs. Overall study findings and caveats: Mouse data revealed clearer TCR sharing than patient data did, a gap possibly tied to HLA. Lesional scalp, notably in alopecia totalis/universalis, had clonality above that of normal scalp.

This CDR3 spans 15 amino acids. V was trimmed by 5 bases and J by 2 bases, leaving 15 bases between them. Germline loops: CDR1 SEHNR, CDR2 FQNEAQ (reference sequence). The chain is built from TRBV7-9 and TRBJ1-2; D not resolved. The source was CD8+ T cells sorted from blood, collected at week 24, from a patient treated with tofacitinib. This TCR was recovered from a human donor with alopecia areata. This CDR3 is CASSDTGSVNYGYTF. CDR3 nucleotides: TGTGCCAGCAGCGACACGGGGTCCGTGAACTATGGCTACACCTTC.